The clone carrying this T cell receptor (beta chain) showed up just a few times. Its specificity is not known. The data were taken from a study of T-cell memory formation after mild COVID-19. Study background: The TCR clusters were mostly specific to one donor. Study-wide results and limits: Several responding clones turned up in pre-infection memory, indicating that cross-reactive memory may have taken part. Clones contracting across day 15 to 85 had a balanced CD4/CD8 profile; later expanding clones leaned CD4+.

The TCR alpha and TCR beta cDNA libraries, bearing sample barcodes and UMIs, were generated by 5'RACE using constant-segment primers. TCRdb reanalysed the 5' RACE reads using MiXCR and keeps one entry per CDR3 protein. The profile shows roughly 500,000 distinct CDR3 sequences, around 21% of them singletons. V gave up 2 bases and J gave up 3 bases, with 13 bases separating them. Germline V gives CDR1 SGHTA, CDR2 FQGTGA. The CDR3 is 15 amino acids. This clonotype originated in an adult woman who had mild COVID-19 (a few samples of this study predate the infection). Cell type and time point are not known. Sequenced sample: PBMCs or a T cell subset sorted from them (not recorded which). The rearrangement uses TRBV7-3 and TRBJ2-5; D is perhaps TRBD1 or TRBD2 (6 bases each). The CDR3 protein is CASSLSGGPKETQYF. Here the CDR3 DNA reads TGTGCCAGCAGCTTATCCGGGGGCCCGAAAGAGACCCAGTACTTC.